The T cell receptor beta chain described here comes from a study of T cells in Graves' hyperthyroidism and ophthalmopathy. Study context: Peripheral blood was taken when the disease was first diagnosed, before any treatment began.

This clonotype was counted at least ten times. The antigen is unknown. Germline CDR1 reads SEHNR; CDR2 reads FQNEAQ (reference sequence). The CDR3 is 15 residues long. The ends were cut back, 4 bases at V and 6 bases at J, with 19 bases in the middle. TCR beta CDR3 region amplification was performed from RNA transcripts. Using the HTBI primer set, a first-round RT-PCR was run on the TCR CDR3. TCRdb used MiXCR to reprocess the multiplex PCR reads, holding one entry per CDR3 protein. In the table there are approximately 620,000 distinct CDR3 sequences, 14% of which are singletons. The study's findings and limits: Blood also showed most of the thyroid clonotypes that were expanded above 0.001. Ophthalmopathy, which appeared later, was predicted by the model a median around 6.5 months before onset.

Each diagnosis drew on symptoms, thyroxine, TRAb, thyroid ultrasound and orbital computed tomography findings. This receptor was taken from a woman in her twenties or thirties with Graves' hyperthyroidism that later progressed to Graves' ophthalmopathy. The specimen was blood. The chain couples TRBV7-9 to TRBJ2-7, with D possibly called TRBD1 or TRBD2 (5 bases each). CDR3 sequence reads: CASSSYHRDPGEQYF. CDR3 coding DNA: TGTGCCAGCAGCTCTTACCACCGGGACCCCGGCGAGCAGTACTTC. The full variable domain, rest sourced from reference TRBV7-9 and TRBJ2-7, is DTGVSQNPRHKITKRGQNVTFRCDPISEHNRLYWYRQTLGQGPEFLTYFQNEAQLEKSRLLSDRFSAERPKGSFSTLEIQRTEQGDSAMYLCASSSYHRDPGEQYFGPGTRLTVT.